What follows describes a single T cell receptor beta chain. These data come from a study of cytomegalovirus exposure and HLA in healthy donors. Vbeta (60) and Jbeta (13) primers were used in the PCR. In the source study's methods: An analysis that came later counted roughly 80 million unique TCR beta chains, some 11 million shared. Profiled with immunoSEQ multiplex PCR; TCRdb holds only in-frame clones, not every one. V and J calls and clone size are as listed in that table; D and trimming were resolved from the DNA. The data contain some 150,000 clones, roughly 82% of them seen just once; the ten biggest clones take up approximately 3.2%. Germline CDR1 is SGDLS and CDR2 is YYNGEE. V was cut by 2 bases and J by 8 bases, with 10 bases left in between. This CDR3 contains 13 residues.

The chain couples TRBV9 to TRBJ1-4; D remains unclear. This sequence was found in a man aged 18 to 35 in good health and CMV-seropositive. Sequences were obtained from PBMCs. CDR3 protein: CASSVDTREKLFF. As DNA, the CDR3 is TGTGCCAGCAGCGTGGATACGAGGGAAAAACTGTTTTTT.